This T cell receptor (beta chain) was identified in a study of T cell repertoires in cytomegalovirus infection. Overall study: CMV infection plus the matching HLA type was flagged by public TCR beta signatures.

This clonotype was counted only a few times. Antigen specificity is unknown. This CDR3 has 13 amino acids. CDR1 and CDR2 (germline): DFQATT, SNEGSKA (reference sequence). V dropped 5 bases and J dropped 6 bases, with 15 bases sitting between them. TCRdb analysed the reads with MiXCR anew, one entry per CDR3 protein. The sample records around 300,000 distinct CDR3 sequences, 20% to 25% being singletons. The receptor was isolated from a human donor in good health (CMV status not recorded). Some clones in this sample may be carry-over from other donors' samples. The material sequenced was cultured PBMCs, taken from culture after CMV antigen stimulation. This chain uses TRBV20-1 with TRBJ2-3, with D tentatively TRBD1 or TRBD2 (5 bases each). CDR3 sequence (DNA): TGCAGTGCTCGGGACCCAGGATCGGATACGCAGTATTTT. Translated, it gives CSARDPGSDTQYF.